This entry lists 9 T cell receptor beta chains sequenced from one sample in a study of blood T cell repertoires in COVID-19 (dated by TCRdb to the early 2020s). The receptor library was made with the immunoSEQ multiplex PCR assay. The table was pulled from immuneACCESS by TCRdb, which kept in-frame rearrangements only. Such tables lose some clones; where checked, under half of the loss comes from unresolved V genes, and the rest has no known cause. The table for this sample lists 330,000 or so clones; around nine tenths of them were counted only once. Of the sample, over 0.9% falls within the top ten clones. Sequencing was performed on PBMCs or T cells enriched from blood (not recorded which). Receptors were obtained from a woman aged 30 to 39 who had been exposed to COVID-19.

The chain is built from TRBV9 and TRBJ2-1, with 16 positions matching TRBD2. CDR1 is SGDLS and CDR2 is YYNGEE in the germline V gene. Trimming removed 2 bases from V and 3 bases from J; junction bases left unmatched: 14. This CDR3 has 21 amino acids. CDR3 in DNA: TGTGCCAGCAGCGTGCCGGGACTAGCGGGAGGGCGATTGGATCACTACAATGAGCAGTTCTTC. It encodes CASSVPGLAGGRLDHYNEQFF.

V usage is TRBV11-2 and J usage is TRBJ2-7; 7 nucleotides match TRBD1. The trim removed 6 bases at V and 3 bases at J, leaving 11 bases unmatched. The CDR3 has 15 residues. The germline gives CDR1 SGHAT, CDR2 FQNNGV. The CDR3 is CASRYSTGDLYEQYF. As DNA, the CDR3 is TGTGCCAGCAGATATTCAACAGGGGATCTCTACGAGCAGTACTTC.

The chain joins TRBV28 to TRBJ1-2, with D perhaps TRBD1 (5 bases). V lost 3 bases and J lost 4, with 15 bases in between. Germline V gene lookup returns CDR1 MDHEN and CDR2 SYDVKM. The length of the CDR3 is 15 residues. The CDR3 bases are TGTGCCAGCAGTTTGACAGCCTCTAATTTCTATGGCTACACCTTC. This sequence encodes CASSLTASNFYGYTF.

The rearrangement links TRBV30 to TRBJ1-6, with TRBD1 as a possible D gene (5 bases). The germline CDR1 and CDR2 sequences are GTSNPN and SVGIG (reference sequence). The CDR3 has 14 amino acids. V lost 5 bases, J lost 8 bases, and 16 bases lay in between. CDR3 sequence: CAWGAGRPDSPLHF. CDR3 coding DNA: TGTGCCTGGGGGGCAGGGCGGCCGGATTCACCCCTCCACTTT. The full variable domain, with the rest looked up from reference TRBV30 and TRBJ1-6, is SQTIHQWPATLVQPVGSPLSLECTVEGTSNPNLYWYRQAAGRGLQLLFYSVGIGQISSEVPQNLSASRPQDRQFILSSKKLLLSDSGFYLCAWGAGRPDSPLHFGNGTRLTVT.

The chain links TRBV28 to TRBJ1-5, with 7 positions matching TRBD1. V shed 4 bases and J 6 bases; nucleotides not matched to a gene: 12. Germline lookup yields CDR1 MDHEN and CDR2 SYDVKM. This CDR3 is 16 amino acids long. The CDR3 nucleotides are TGTGCCAGCAGTTCCTCCAGGGCAGGGGGAGGTCAGCCCCAGCATTTT. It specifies CASSSSRAGGGQPQHF.

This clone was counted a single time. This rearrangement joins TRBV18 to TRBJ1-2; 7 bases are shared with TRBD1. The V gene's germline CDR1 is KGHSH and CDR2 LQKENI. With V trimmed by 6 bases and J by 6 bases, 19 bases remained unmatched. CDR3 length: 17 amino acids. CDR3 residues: CASSQVTGPDSGDGYTF. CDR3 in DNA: TGTGCCAGCTCGCAGGTGACAGGGCCCGATTCGGGGGATGGCTACACCTTC.

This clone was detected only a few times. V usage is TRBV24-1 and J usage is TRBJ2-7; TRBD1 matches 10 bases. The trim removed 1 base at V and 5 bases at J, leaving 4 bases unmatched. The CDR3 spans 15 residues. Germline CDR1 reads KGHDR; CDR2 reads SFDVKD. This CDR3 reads CATSDLWDRGDEQYF. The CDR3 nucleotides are TGTGCCACCAGTGATTTATGGGACAGGGGAGACGAGCAGTACTTC.

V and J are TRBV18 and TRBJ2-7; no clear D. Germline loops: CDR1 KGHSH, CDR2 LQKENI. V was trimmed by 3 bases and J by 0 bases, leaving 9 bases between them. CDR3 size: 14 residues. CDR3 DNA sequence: TGTGCCAGCTCACCGGCCCCATACTCCTACGAGCAGTACTTC. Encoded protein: CASSPAPYSYEQYF.

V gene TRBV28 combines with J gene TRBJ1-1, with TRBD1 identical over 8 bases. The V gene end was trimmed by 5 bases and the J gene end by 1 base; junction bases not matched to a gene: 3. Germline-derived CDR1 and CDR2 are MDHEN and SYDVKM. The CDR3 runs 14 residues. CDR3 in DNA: TGTGCCAGCAGTACAGGGGGACGGAACACTGAAGCTTTCTTT. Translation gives CASSTGGRNTEAFF.